This T cell receptor beta chain was recovered during a study of cytomegalovirus exposure and HLA in healthy donors. The PCR had 60 Vbeta and 13 Jbeta primers. The data were produced by immunoSEQ multiplex PCR, yet TCRdb's version contains in-frame clones alone and is incomplete. The specimen's table records under 95,000 clones. CDR3 length equals 15 residues. V lost 6 bases to trimming and J lost 4 bases, with 19 bases between them. Germline V gene data show CDR1 as MNHEY and CDR2 as SMNVEV (reference sequence). As concerns this clone: The target antigen is unknown.

Study results and caveats: In a later analysis, a genetic analysis reported fewer productive-TCR N-insertions in an Asian-associated ancestry cluster than the cohort average. Of the V segments, some could not be distinguished, including TRBV6-2 and TRBV6-3, and were excluded. As a later analysis showed, a missense DCLRE1C variant was linked to trimming of TCR beta V- and J-genes. Three CMV-associated chains proved CMV antigen-specific in vitro.

This chain uses TRBV27 with TRBJ2-7; tentative D call: TRBD2 (7 bases). Sequenced input: PBMCs. The receptor comes from a young man in good health and CMV-seropositive. The DNA for the CDR3 is TGTGCCAGCAGGGTTCGTCAAGAGGGGGGGTACGAGCAGTACTTC. Protein: CASRVRQEGGYEQYF.